The 31 T cell receptor beta chains in this list originate from one sample, sequenced in a study of identical twins. MiXCR was run by TCRdb on the 5' RACE reads, yielding one entry per CDR3 protein. Of 1.5 million to 2 million distinct CDR3 sequences in the sample, 25% to 35% were seen once. The sample taken for sequencing was cord blood. The receptors derive from a newborn girl in good health.

The chain uses TRBV3-1 and TRBJ1-5, with a tentative D call TRBD1 (5 bases). This CDR3 has 15 residues. Trimming cost V 0 bases and J 4 bases, with 10 bases left between them. The germline gives CDR1 LGHDT, CDR2 YNNKEL (reference sequence). In nucleotides, the CDR3 is TGTGCCAGCAGCCAAGACAGACGGGGGAATCAGCCCCAGCATTTT. Residues: CASSQDRRGNQPQHF.

The chain employs TRBV10-3 and TRBJ2-1; TRBD2 is a possible D gene (5 bases). CDR1 is ENHRY and CDR2 is SYGVKD in the germline V gene. This CDR3 is built from 11 residues. The ends were cut back, 8 bases at V and 12 bases at J, with 14 bases in the middle. The CDR3 loop reads CAIAEDRVQFF. The CDR3 DNA reads as TGTGCCATCGCGGAGGACCGGGTGCAGTTCTTC.

The chain is built from TRBV12-5 and TRBJ2-3; 10 bases line up with TRBD2. Germline CDR1 reads LGHNT; CDR2 reads FRNRAP. With 3 bases clipped from V and 3 bases from J, the junction kept 0 bases outside the gene matches. The CDR3 sequence is 14 residues long. CDR3 nucleotide sequence: TGTGCTAGTGGTTTACTAGCGGGGACAGATACGCAGTATTTT. Residues: CASGLLAGTDTQYF. The complete variable domain, with remaining parts taken from reference TRBV12-5 and TRBJ2-3, reads DARVTQTPRHKVTEMGQEVTMRCQPILGHNTVFWYRQTMMQGLELLAYFRNRAPLDDSGMPKDRFSAEMPDATLATLKIQPSEPRDSAVYFCASGLLAGTDTQYFGPGTRLTVL.

A word on this clonotype: The junction and the germline gene differ at one end; a read error may be behind it. CDR3 DNA sequence: TGTGCCAGCAGCCTGGGACAGGGTTATGGCTACATCTTC. Translated: CASSLGQGYGYIF. The chain combines TRBV11-2 with TRBJ1-2, with TRBD1 identical over 9 bases. Germline assignment: CDR1 SGHAT and CDR2 FQNNGV. CDR3 size: 13 residues.

The chain employs TRBV20-1 and TRBJ2-3, with TRBD2 matching 12 bases. Germline V CDR1 and CDR2: DFQATT, SNEGSKA (reference sequence). The CDR3 runs 17 residues. Unmatched junction bases numbered 7, after V lost 1 base and J lost 2 bases. The CDR3 bases are TGCAGTGCTAGAGGTCTAGCGGGGGGGGCGGTCACAGATACGCAGTATTTT. This encodes CSARGLAGGAVTDTQYF.

This clonotype was seen a handful of times. The gene calls are TRBV20-1 and TRBJ1-5, with 7 positions matching TRBD1. V gave up 5 bases and J gave up 7 bases; unmatched junction bases: 8. This CDR3 region has 13 residues. CDR1 is DFQATT, CDR2 SNEGSKA, per germline (reference sequence). The CDR3 region has the DNA TGCAGTGCTTCACAGGGGTTTGTACAGCCCCAGCATTTT. This encodes CSASQGFVQPQHF.

This chain joins TRBV29-1 and TRBJ1-5; the match to TRBD1 covers 7 bases. Germline assignment: CDR1 SQVTM and CDR2 ANQGSEA. The CDR3 length is 13 residues. J gave up 5 bases and V 3 bases, and 4 bases lay outside the gene matches. CDR3 DNA sequence: TGCAGCGTTGACGGTCAGGGGGATCAGCCCCAGCATTTT. This sequence encodes CSVDGQGDQPQHF.

This clonotype showed up just a few times. This chain connects TRBV2 to TRBJ2-1; 12 nucleotides align to TRBD2. Germline loops: CDR1 SNHLY, CDR2 FYNNEI. V gave up 4 bases and J gave up 9 bases; unmatched junction bases: 4. This CDR3 has 14 amino acids. CDR3 sequence reads: CASSGTSGASEQFF. CDR3 bases: TGTGCCAGCAGTGGGACTAGCGGGGCATCTGAGCAGTTCTTC.

The V call is TRBV4-2, the J call TRBJ1-1; 9 nucleotides match TRBD1. The germline V gene has CDR1 LGHNA and CDR2 YNFKEQ. This CDR3 spans 14 amino acids. Trimming at V came to 1 base and at J to 5 bases, leaving 2 bases not matched to a gene. CDR3 residues: CASSQGQGETEAFF. The CDR3 nucleotides are TGTGCCAGCAGCCAAGGACAGGGGGAGACTGAAGCTTTCTTT.

The genes are TRBV12-3 or TRBV12-4 and TRBJ2-7, with D hard to call. V gave up 5 bases and J gave up 3 bases, with 17 bases separating them. This CDR3 spans 15 amino acids. The CDR3 region has the DNA TGTGCCAGCAGTCCGTCGCCGGGCAAGTTCTACGAGCAGTACTTC. It translates to CASSPSPGKFYEQYF.

The sample holds a few counts of this clonotype. This chain links TRBV14 with TRBJ2-1; D possibly corresponds to TRBD2 (6 bases). Germline CDR1 reads SGHDN; CDR2 reads FVKESK. V lost 3 bases to trimming and J lost 14 bases, with 17 bases between them. The CDR3 has 13 residues. CDR3 sequence: CASSQSSVTSKFF. The CDR3 DNA reads TGTGCCAGCAGCCAGTCTAGCGTCACCTCCAAGTTCTTC.

V is TRBV4-1 and J is TRBJ2-3; TRBD2 might be the D (6 bases). The CDR3 is made up of 16 amino acids. Trimming cost V 0 bases and J 2 bases, with 12 bases left between them. Per germline, CDR1 MGHRA and CDR2 YSYEKL. For the CDR3, the DNA is TGCGCCAGCAGCCAAGAAGCGGGTCTAGACACAGATACGCAGTATTTT. It translates to CASSQEAGLDTDTQYF.

This clonotype was counted a few times. This chain joins TRBV7-2 and TRBJ1-4; D is undetermined. Trimming pared 5 bases from V and 4 bases from J, leaving 8 bases between. The CDR3 extends over 13 amino acids. CDR1 and CDR2 (germline): SGHTA, FQGNSA. In DNA form, the CDR3 reads TGTGCCAGCAGCCCCAGATTTAATGAAAAACTGTTTTTT. Translated, it gives CASSPRFNEKLFF.

The genes are TRBV10-3 and TRBJ2-1; weak D call: TRBD2 (6 bases). The CDR3 contains 14 residues. V dropped 4 bases and J dropped 2 bases, with 9 bases sitting between them. The germline V gene has CDR1 ENHRY and CDR2 SYGVKD. CDR3 DNA sequence: TGTGCCATCAGTGTGGCTAGCGCCTACAATGAGCAGTTCTTC. It encodes CAISVASAYNEQFF.

The V call is TRBV10-2, the J call TRBJ2-1; D call uncertain. There are 14 residues in the CDR3. V was pared by 1 base and J by 6 bases, with 10 bases between. Germline CDR1 reads WSHSY; CDR2 reads SAAADI. The CDR3 reads CASSEFRSGNEQFF. CDR3 nucleotides: TGCGCCAGCAGTGAGTTCCGCTCCGGCAATGAGCAGTTCTTC.

This rearrangement joins TRBV20-1 to TRBJ2-1; 7 bases agree with TRBD1. The CDR3 is 14 residues long. After removal of 3 bases from V and 5 bases from J, the junction contained 7 bases not matched to a gene. Germline V gives CDR1 DFQATT, CDR2 SNEGSKA (reference sequence). CDR3 sequence: CSARWDREDNEQFF. The DNA of the CDR3 is TGCAGTGCTAGGTGGGACAGAGAAGACAATGAGCAGTTCTTC.

The V gene is TRBV14, the J gene TRBJ2-3; 7 bases agree with TRBD2. From germline, CDR1 is SGHDN and CDR2 FVKESK. After removal of 3 bases from V and 2 bases from J, the junction contained 8 bases not matched to a gene. The CDR3 consists of 16 residues. Here the CDR3 DNA reads TGTGCCAGCAGCCATCGAGGGCTAGCGGTCACAGATACGCAGTATTTT. Protein product: CASSHRGLAVTDTQYF.

The rearrangement uses TRBV5-1 and TRBJ2-1; tentatively, D is TRBD2 (6 bases). The DNA end is a closer match to TRBJ2-7, so the J assignment may be wrong. CDR3 length equals 14 residues. Germline CDR1 reads SGHRS; CDR2 reads YFSETQ. This CDR3 is CASLRDLSYNEQYF. CDR3 nucleotides: TGCGCCAGCTTGCGGGACCTCTCCTACAATGAGCAGTACTTC.

Note on this clonotype: One junction end disagrees with the germline gene, perhaps due to a read error. V is TRBV4-2 and J is TRBJ1-4; D is unclear. From germline, CDR1 is LGHNA and CDR2 YNFKEQ. The CDR3 spans 15 residues. The CDR3: CASSQDATTNERLFF. The CDR3 DNA follows: TGTGCCAGCAGCCAAGACGCCACAACTAATGAAAGACTGTTTTTT.

About this clonotype: Germline is not matched at one junction end, which may reflect a read error. The genes are TRBV3-1 and TRBJ2-3; the match to TRBD2 covers 7 bases. CDR3 size: 17 residues. CDR1 is LGHDT, CDR2 YNNKEL, per germline (reference sequence). The DNA of the CDR3 is TGTGCCAGCAGCAAGGGAGGCGGACTAGGCCGCACAGATACGCACTATTTT. This sequence encodes CASSKGGGLGRTDTHYF.

This chain joins TRBV20-1 and TRBJ2-1; 9 bases map to TRBD2. V shed 3 bases and J 4 bases; nucleotides not matched to a gene: 16. The germline V gene has CDR1 DFQATT and CDR2 SNEGSKA (reference sequence). The CDR3 totals 18 residues. In nucleotides, the CDR3 is TGCAGTGCTAGTTCCCTCCATCGCGGGGGGGCCGCATACAATGAGCAGTTCTTC. Its translation is CSASSLHRGGAAYNEQFF.

The chain joins TRBV5-1 to TRBJ1-1; tentatively, D is TRBD1 (5 bases). Trimming stripped 0 bases from V and 4 bases from J, with 13 bases between. The CDR3 is 15 amino acids. Germline V gives CDR1 SGHRS, CDR2 YFSETQ. CDR3 loop: CASSLVPGSGTEAFF. The DNA for the CDR3 is TGCGCCAGCAGCTTGGTGCCAGGGTCTGGCACTGAAGCTTTCTTT.

This clonotype was detected ten times or more. The V and J genes are TRBV11-1 and TRBJ2-1; D call uncertain. This CDR3 region has 17 residues. Germline V gene lookup returns CDR1 SGHAT and CDR2 FQDESV (reference sequence). Trimming shortened V by 3 bases and J by 0 bases, and 15 bases separated the two germline ends. CDR3 sequence (DNA): TGTGCCAGCAGCTTGGGTTCAGGACGCAGCTCCTACAATGAGCAGTTCTTC. Protein sequence: CASSLGSGRSSYNEQFF.

The chain joins TRBV10-3 to TRBJ1-1; 9 nucleotides match TRBD1. CDR1 ENHRY and CDR2 SYGVKD come from the germline V gene. J gave up 7 bases and V 2 bases, and 8 bases lay outside the gene matches. The length of the CDR3 is 15 residues. The CDR3 is CAISERGQGGSEAFF. The CDR3 nucleotides read TGTGCCATCAGTGAGAGGGGACAGGGAGGTAGTGAAGCTTTCTTT.

This clonotype has just a few counts. This sequence joins TRBV3-1 and TRBJ2-1; TRBD2 agrees at 7 bases. Trimming took 4 bases from V and 2 from J; bases not matched to a gene: 8. CDR1 and CDR2 from the germline V gene are LGHDT and YNNKEL (reference sequence). The CDR3 has 16 residues. The CDR3 region is CASSPLALATYNEQFF. As DNA, the CDR3 is TGTGCCAGCAGCCCACTTGCACTAGCGACCTACAATGAGCAGTTCTTC.

The V gene is TRBV7-9, the J gene TRBJ2-5; 8 nucleotides align to TRBD1. The CDR3 runs 13 residues. Germline-derived CDR1 and CDR2 are SEHNR and FQNEAQ (reference sequence). With 2 bases clipped from V and 11 bases from J, the junction kept 7 bases outside the gene matches. As DNA, the CDR3 is TGTGCCAGCAGCTTACAGGGGGCGATAGGGCAGTACTTC. As protein: CASSLQGAIGQYF.

This clonotype occurred once. The DNA of the CDR3 is TGTGCCAGCAGTCCCCCCCCAGGGGGGAATCAGCCCCAGCATTTT. Its translation is CASSPPPGGNQPQHF. The rearrangement uses TRBV28 and TRBJ1-5; 7 nucleotides agree with TRBD1. The germline V gene has CDR1 MDHEN and CDR2 SYDVKM. Germline trimming cut 5 bases from V and 4 bases from J; bases unmatched to any gene: 8. The CDR3 is 15 amino acids.

This clonotype was observed a handful of times. This chain links TRBV21-1 with TRBJ2-2; no DNA check was done on the table's D call, TRBD1. TRBV21-1 is marked as a pseudogene. The CDR3 contains 16 residues. CDR3 DNA sequence: TGTGCCAGCAGCAAAGTCGGGGGACAGGGAATCGGGGAGCTGTTTTTT. It encodes CASSKVGGQGIGELFF.

The rearrangement joins TRBV20-1 to TRBJ2-7, with 11 positions matching TRBD2. The CDR3 is 15 amino acids. The ends lost 6 bases at V and 2 bases at J; junction bases unmatched: 9. Germline V gene lookup returns CDR1 DFQATT and CDR2 SNEGSKA (reference sequence). This CDR3 is CSALPLAGVPYEQYF. The CDR3 DNA follows: TGCAGTGCGCTTCCACTAGCGGGGGTTCCCTACGAGCAGTACTTC.

V is TRBV21-1 and J is TRBJ1-1; the table calls TRBD1, which could not be checked here. TRBV21-1 is a known pseudogene. The CDR3 spans 14 residues. The CDR3 nucleotides are TGTGCCAGCAGCAAAGGCGACAGCTACACTGAAGCTTTCTTT. Amino acids: CASSKGDSYTEAFF.

This clonotype has at least ten counts. The chain is built from TRBV5-1 and TRBJ2-5; 8 bases align to TRBD1. Germline CDR1 is SGHRS and CDR2 is YFSETQ. The CDR3 extends over 14 amino acids. With 2 bases clipped from V and 2 bases from J, the junction kept 2 bases outside the gene matches. The CDR3 DNA follows: TGCGCCAGCAGCTTCGACAGGGGACAAGAGACCCAGTACTTC. Residues: CASSFDRGQETQYF. Based on the CDR3 plus reference TRBV5-1 and TRBJ2-5, the full variable domain is KAGVTQTPRYLIKTRGQQVTLSCSPISGHRSVSWYQQTPGQGLQFLFEYFSETQRNKGNFPGRFSGRQFSNSRSEMNVSTLELGDSALYLCASSFDRGQETQYFGPGTRLLVL.